The 3 T cell receptor beta chains given below trace back to one sample, sequenced in a study of identical twins. MiXCR, applied by TCRdb to the 5' RACE reads, yields one record per CDR3 protein. The repertoire holds 200,000 to 250,000 distinct CDR3 sequences, with about 7% as singletons. The same sample was also studied in work on yellow fever vaccine responses in identical twins.

Sequencing was done on a sample of memory (CD45RO+) T cells sorted from blood. Source of these receptors: a woman between 18 and 29 years old in good health.

This clonotype has a count of ten or more. The V gene is TRBV7-9, the J gene TRBJ1-3; no firm D call. Deletions cut 3 bases from V and 0 bases from J, with 9 bases between. Germline CDR1 SEHNR, CDR2 FQNEAQ (reference sequence). This CDR3 spans 15 amino acids. This CDR3 is CASSFRTASGNTIYF. The CDR3 DNA reads as TGTGCCAGCAGCTTCAGGACCGCCTCTGGAAACACCATATATTTT.

V is TRBV18 and J is TRBJ1-6, with no clear D. This CDR3 has 14 amino acids. V lost 4 bases and J lost 2, with 6 bases in between. Germline CDR1 is KGHSH and CDR2 is LQKENI. The CDR3 is CASSRNTYNSPLHF. The CDR3 DNA sequence: TGTGCCAGCTCACGAAACACCTATAATTCACCCCTCCACTTT.

This clonotype came up many times. The chain couples TRBV10-3 to TRBJ1-5; D is unresolved. CDR3 length equals 15 residues. Germline V lookup: CDR1 ENHRY, CDR2 SYGVKD. V lost 4 bases and J lost 1, with 11 bases in between. Written as DNA, the CDR3 is TGTGCCATCAGTGCCGACGCCGGGAGCAATCAGCCCCAGCATTTT. Translating it yields CAISADAGSNQPQHF.